Below are 8 T cell receptor beta chains sequenced from a single sample in a study of graft-versus-host responses after intestinal transplantation. For these receptors, no antigen is known. Method: immunoSEQ multiplex PCR; TCRdb's copy keeps in-frame clones and lacks some. The sample records about 50,000 clones, approximately 91% being singletons. The sequencing here drew on unstimulated CD4+ T cells sorted from spleen or lymph node cells, taken before transplant. The source is a human donor who was the organ donor for an intestinal transplant.

As DNA, the CDR3 is TGTGCCAGCAGCTTACAAGCGGGTTGGGACGAGCAGTACTTC. As protein: CASSLQAGWDEQYF. This chain uses TRBV7-9 with TRBJ2-7; a weak D match, TRBD2 (6 bases). Germline V gene lookup returns CDR1 SEHNR and CDR2 FQNEAQ (reference sequence). This CDR3 is built from 14 residues. The V and J ends lost 2 bases and 5 bases respectively, with 13 bases between them.

The chain has TRBV9 and TRBJ2-6; no clear D. Germline CDR1 SGDLS, CDR2 YYNGEE. The CDR3 runs to 15 residues. Trimming took 0 bases from V and 0 from J, leaving 4 bases between them. The CDR3 DNA sequence: TGTGCCAGCAGCGTAGGGGGCTCTGGGGCCAACGTCCTGACTTTC. This encodes CASSVGGSGANVLTF.

V usage is TRBV6-6 and J usage is TRBJ1-5; D is unresolved. Germline CDR1 reads MNHNY; CDR2 reads SVGAGI (reference sequence). The CDR3 runs to 13 residues. V was trimmed by 2 bases and J by 4 bases, leaving 6 bases between them. Here the CDR3 DNA reads TGTGCCAGCAGTTACGGTGCAAATCAGCCCCAGCATTTT. It encodes CASSYGANQPQHF.

The J gene is TRBJ2-1, the V gene TRBV6-4, with D unclear. This CDR3 is 14 amino acids long. The V and J ends lost 6 bases and 1 base respectively, with 10 bases between them. The germline V gene encodes CDR1 MRHNA and CDR2 SNTAGT. The CDR3 DNA follows: TGTGCCAGCAGCCTGGACGGGTCCTACAATGAGCAGTTCTTC. This translates into CASSLDGSYNEQFF.

The chain links TRBV19 to TRBJ2-2; 10 nucleotides align to TRBD1. Germline CDR1 and CDR2: LNHDA and SQIVND (reference sequence). The CDR3 sequence is 16 residues long. The ends lost 2 bases at V and 9 bases at J; junction bases unmatched: 9. CDR3 DNA: TGTGCCAGTAGTATATACTCGACAGGGGGCACGAGGGAGCTGTTTTTT. It specifies CASSIYSTGGTRELFF.

The chain carries TRBV21-1 and TRBJ1-4; the table's D call, TRBD1, was not checked against the DNA. TRBV21-1 is a known pseudogene. The CDR3 contains 16 residues. The CDR3 loop reads CASSKAWWTGDEKLFF. CDR3 bases: TGTGCCAGCAGCAAGGCTTGGTGGACAGGGGATGAAAAACTGTTTTTT.

The rearrangement joins TRBV28 to TRBJ2-3; 10 bases align to TRBD2. This CDR3 comprises 16 residues. Germline V gene lookup returns CDR1 MDHEN and CDR2 SYDVKM. The V segment lost 5 bases and the J segment 3 bases; nucleotides outside the gene matches: 8. Written as DNA, the CDR3 is TGTGCCAGCAGTCAGCCTAGCGGGAGAGGTACAGATACGCAGTATTTT. Translation: CASSQPSGRGTDTQYF.

The genes are TRBV27 and TRBJ2-2, with 9 positions matching TRBD2. The CDR3 is 18 residues long. CDR1 MNHEY and CDR2 SMNVEV come from the germline V gene (reference sequence). Losses at the gene ends were 10 bases for V and 5 bases for J; bases not matched to a gene: 20. The CDR3 bases are TGTGCCACCAGATCTTCCCAGGGACTAGCTGTCATAACCGGGGAGCTGTTTTTT. Residues: CATRSSQGLAVITGELFF.